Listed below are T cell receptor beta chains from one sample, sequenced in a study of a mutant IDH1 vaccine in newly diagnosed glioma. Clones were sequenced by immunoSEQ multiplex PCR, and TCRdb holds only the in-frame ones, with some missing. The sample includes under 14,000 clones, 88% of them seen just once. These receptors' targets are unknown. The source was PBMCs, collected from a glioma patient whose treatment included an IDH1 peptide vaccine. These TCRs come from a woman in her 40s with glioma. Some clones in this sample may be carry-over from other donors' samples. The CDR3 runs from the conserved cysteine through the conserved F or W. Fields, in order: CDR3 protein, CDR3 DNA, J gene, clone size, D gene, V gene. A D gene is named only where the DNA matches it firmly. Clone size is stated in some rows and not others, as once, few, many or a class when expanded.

CDR3aa: CASLGSPRKLFF
CDR3nt: TGTGCCAGCCTAGGGTCCCCACGAAAACTGTTTTTT
j_gene: TRBJ1-4
abundance: NA
d_gene: NA
v_gene: TRBV2

CDR3aa: CASSGTGEDWNSPLHF
CDR3nt: TGTGCCAGCAGCGGAACAGGGGAGGATTGGAATTCACCCCTCCACTTT
j_gene: TRBJ1-6
abundance: NA
d_gene: TRBD1
v_gene: TRBV27

CDR3aa: CASSLGARDLRDEQFF
CDR3nt: TGTGCCAGCAGCCTCGGGGCCCGGGACCTTCGCGATGAGCAGTTCTTC
j_gene: TRBJ2-1
abundance: NA
d_gene: NA
v_gene: TRBV7-9

CDR3aa: CASSLALAGGREQYF
CDR3nt: TGTGCCAGCAGCTTAGCTCTAGCGGGAGGGCGCGAGCAGTACTTC
j_gene: TRBJ2-7
abundance: NA
d_gene: TRBD2
v_gene: TRBV7-2

CDR3aa: CASSPLLVSEQYF
CDR3nt: TGTGCCAGCAGCCCCCTGCTGGTTAGCGAGCAGTACTTC
j_gene: TRBJ2-7
abundance: NA
d_gene: NA
v_gene: TRBV7-2

CDR3aa: CASSWGQGSGNTIYF
CDR3nt: TGCGCCAGCAGCTGGGGACAGGGTAGTGGAAACACCATATATTTT
j_gene: TRBJ1-3
abundance: NA
d_gene: TRBD1
v_gene: TRBV5-1

CDR3aa: CASSLGGTGYSPLHF
CDR3nt: TGTGCCAGCAGCTTAGGCGGGACAGGTTATTCACCCCTCCACTTT
j_gene: TRBJ1-6
abundance: NA
d_gene: TRBD1
v_gene: TRBV7-2

CDR3aa: CASSPQGNSNQPQHF
CDR3nt: TGTGCCAGCTCACCTCAGGGTAATAGCAATCAGCCCCAGCATTTT
j_gene: TRBJ1-5
abundance: NA
d_gene: NA
v_gene: TRBV18

CDR3aa: CASSQEQGVGYTF
CDR3nt: TGCGCCAGCAGCCAAGAACAGGGTGTGGGCTACACCTTC
j_gene: TRBJ1-2
abundance: once
d_gene: NA
v_gene: TRBV4-1

CDR3aa: CASSVGTTNEQFF
CDR3nt: TGTGCCAGCAGCGTAGGGACTACCAATGAGCAGTTCTTC
j_gene: TRBJ2-1
abundance: NA
d_gene: NA
v_gene: TRBV9

CDR3aa: CASGQGGRSYEQYF
CDR3nt: TGTGCTAGTGGCCAAGGGGGGAGGTCCTACGAGCAGTACTTC
j_gene: TRBJ2-7
abundance: NA
d_gene: NA
v_gene: TRBV12-5

CDR3aa: CASSGDRDQQFF
CDR3nt: TGTGCCAGCAGCGGAGACCGGGACCAGCAGTTCTTC
j_gene: TRBJ2-1
abundance: NA
d_gene: NA
v_gene: TRBV9

CDR3aa: CASSQGQELDEAFF
CDR3nt: TGCGCCAGCAGCCAGGGACAGGAGCTAGATGAAGCTTTCTTT
j_gene: TRBJ1-1
abundance: NA
d_gene: TRBD1
v_gene: TRBV5-1

CDR3aa: CASSFGLAVMDTQYF
CDR3nt: TGTGCCAGCAGCTTCGGACTAGCGGTAATGGATACGCAGTATTTT
j_gene: TRBJ2-3
abundance: NA
d_gene: TRBD2
v_gene: TRBV7-9

CDR3aa: CSVVGVTNEKLFF
CDR3nt: TGCAGCGTTGTGGGAGTGACTAATGAAAAACTGTTTTTT
j_gene: TRBJ1-4
abundance: NA
d_gene: NA
v_gene: TRBV29-1

CDR3aa: CATSSRDTGPQPQHF
CDR3nt: TGTGCCACCAGCAGCCGGGACACGGGGCCGCAGCCCCAGCATTTT
j_gene: TRBJ1-5
abundance: NA
d_gene: NA
v_gene: TRBV15

CDR3aa: CASSPARSSYEQYF
CDR3nt: TGTGCCAGCTCACCAGCCCGGAGCTCCTACGAGCAGTACTTC
j_gene: TRBJ2-7
abundance: once
d_gene: NA
v_gene: TRBV18

CDR3aa: CASSYGVYYGYTF
CDR3nt: TGTGCCAGCAGTTACGGGGTATACTATGGCTACACCTTC
j_gene: TRBJ1-2
abundance: NA
d_gene: NA
v_gene: TRBV6-5

CDR3aa: CASTPGGTEAFF
CDR3nt: TGCGCCAGCACCCCGGGGGGAACTGAAGCTTTCTTT
j_gene: TRBJ1-1
abundance: NA
d_gene: NA
v_gene: TRBV5-1

CDR3aa: CASSPQDAYEQYF
CDR3nt: TGTGCCAGCAGCCCTCAGGATGCCTACGAGCAGTACTTC
j_gene: TRBJ2-7
abundance: few
d_gene: NA
v_gene: TRBV9

CDR3aa: CASSLTSDNTEAFF
CDR3nt: TGTGCCAGCAGTTTGACCTCGGATAACACTGAAGCTTTCTTT
j_gene: TRBJ1-1
abundance: NA
d_gene: NA
v_gene: TRBV28

CDR3aa: CASSFSGLGAFF
CDR3nt: TGTGCCAGCAGTTTCTCCGGACTGGGAGCTTTCTTT
j_gene: TRBJ1-1
abundance: NA
d_gene: NA
v_gene: TRBV28

CDR3aa: CASSLSNQPQHF
CDR3nt: TGTGCCAGCAGCTTATCGAATCAGCCCCAGCATTTT
j_gene: TRBJ1-5
abundance: few
d_gene: NA
v_gene: TRBV7-9

CDR3aa: CASSRPDKTYEQYF
CDR3nt: TGTGCCAGCAGCCGTCCGGACAAGACCTACGAGCAGTACTTC
j_gene: TRBJ2-7
abundance: NA
d_gene: NA
v_gene: TRBV2

CDR3aa: CASSETYGYTF
CDR3nt: TGTGCCAGCAGTGAAACGTATGGCTACACCTTC
j_gene: TRBJ1-2
abundance: NA
d_gene: NA
v_gene: TRBV2

CDR3aa: CASSWGVNSNQPQHF
CDR3nt: TGCGCCAGCAGCTGGGGTGTGAATAGCAATCAGCCCCAGCATTTT
j_gene: TRBJ1-5
abundance: NA
d_gene: NA
v_gene: TRBV5-1

CDR3aa: CASSPLDRHFTGELFF
CDR3nt: TGTGCCAGCAGCCCCCTGGACAGACACTTCACCGGGGAGCTGTTTTTT
j_gene: TRBJ2-2
abundance: NA
d_gene: NA
v_gene: TRBV7-9

CDR3aa: CASSPGTGPYNEQFF
CDR3nt: TGTGCCAGCAGCCCCGGGACAGGGCCCTACAATGAGCAGTTCTTC
j_gene: TRBJ2-1
abundance: NA
d_gene: TRBD1
v_gene: TRBV27